This T cell receptor (beta chain) was sequenced for a study of PD-L1 blockade in urothelial cancer. The wider study: Patients began atezolizumab, 1,200 mg intravenously every 3 weeks, in about 2014. A median blood sample held about 140,000 T cells and 75,000 to 85,000 unique TCRs. Analyses used blood from 3 weeks (second dose) and 6 weeks after treatment start.

Trimming took off 10 bases at V and 2 bases at J, with 9 bases between the two ends. This CDR3 contains 12 residues. Germline CDR1 and CDR2: LNHDA and SQIVND (reference sequence). Time point specified: peripheral blood 6 weeks after treatment start. Added to each PCR by spiking were synthetic TCR analog templates. Some clones are missing from TCRdb's copy, which holds only in-frame ones; the method was immunoSEQ multiplex PCR. The repertoire holds around 100,000 clones, roughly 90% seen once, with less than 5% in the top ten. The origin of this receptor is a man in his sixties with urothelial cancer. The source material was PBMCs, sampled around atezolizumab (anti-PD-L1) treatment. V gene TRBV19 combines with J gene TRBJ1-3; D gene uncertain. In DNA, the CDR3 is TGTGCCACAGGCATCCCTGGAAACACCATATATTTT. It is translated as CATGIPGNTIYF.